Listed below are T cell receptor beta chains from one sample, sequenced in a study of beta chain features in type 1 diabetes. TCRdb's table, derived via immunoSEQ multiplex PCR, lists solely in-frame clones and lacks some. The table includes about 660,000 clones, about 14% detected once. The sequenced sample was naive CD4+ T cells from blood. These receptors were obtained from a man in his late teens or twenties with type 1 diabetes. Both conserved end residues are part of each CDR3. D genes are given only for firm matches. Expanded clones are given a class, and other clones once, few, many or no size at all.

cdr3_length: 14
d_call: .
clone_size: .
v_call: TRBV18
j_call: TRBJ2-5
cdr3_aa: CASSQQGREETQYF
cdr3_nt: TGTGCCAGCTCTCAACAGGGACGGGAAGAGACCCAGTACTTC

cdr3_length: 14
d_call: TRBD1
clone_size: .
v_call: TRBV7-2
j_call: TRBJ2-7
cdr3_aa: CASSPGTGNYEQYF
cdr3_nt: TGTGCCAGCAGCCCCGGGACAGGGAACTACGAGCAGTACTTC

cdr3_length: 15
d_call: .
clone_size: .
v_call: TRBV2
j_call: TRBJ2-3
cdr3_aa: CASIPMGGPADTQYF
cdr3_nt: TGTGCCAGCATCCCTATGGGGGGGCCGGCAGATACGCAGTATTTT

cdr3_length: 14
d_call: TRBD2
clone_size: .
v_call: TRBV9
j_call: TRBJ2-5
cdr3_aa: CASSVGLAEETQYF
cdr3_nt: TGTGCCAGCAGCGTAGGGCTAGCGGAAGAGACCCAGTACTTC

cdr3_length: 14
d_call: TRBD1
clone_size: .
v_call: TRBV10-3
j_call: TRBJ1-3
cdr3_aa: CAITGTVRGNTIYF
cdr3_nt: TGTGCCATCACTGGGACAGTGCGAGGGAACACCATATATTTT

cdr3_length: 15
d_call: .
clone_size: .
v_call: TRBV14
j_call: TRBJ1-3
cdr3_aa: CASSQDPRSGNTIYF
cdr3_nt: TGTGCCAGCAGCCAAGATCCCCGCTCTGGAAACACCATATATTTT

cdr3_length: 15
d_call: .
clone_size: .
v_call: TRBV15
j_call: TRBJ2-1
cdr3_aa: CATSRDNPSYNEQFF
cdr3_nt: TGTGCCACCAGCAGAGATAACCCCTCCTACAATGAGCAGTTCTTC

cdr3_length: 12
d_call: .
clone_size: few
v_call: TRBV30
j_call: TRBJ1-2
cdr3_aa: CAWSVRPHGYTF
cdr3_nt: TGTGCCTGGAGTGTACGGCCACATGGCTACACCTTC

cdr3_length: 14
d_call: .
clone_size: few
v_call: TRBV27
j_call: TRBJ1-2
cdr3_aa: CASRSGVLNYGYTF
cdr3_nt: TGTGCCAGCAGATCAGGAGTTCTTAACTATGGCTACACCTTC

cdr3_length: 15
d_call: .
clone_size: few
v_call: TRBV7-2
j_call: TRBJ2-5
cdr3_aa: CASSLGGVRTETQYF
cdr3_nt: TGTGCCAGCAGCTTAGGCGGTGTCCGAACGGAGACCCAGTACTTC

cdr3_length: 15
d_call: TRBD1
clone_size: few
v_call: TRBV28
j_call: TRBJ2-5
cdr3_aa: CASRPGTGGLETQYF
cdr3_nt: TGTGCCAGCAGACCCGGGACAGGGGGCTTAGAGACCCAGTACTTC

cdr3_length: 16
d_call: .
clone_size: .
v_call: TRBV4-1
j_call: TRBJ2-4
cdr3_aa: CASSRGTASDKNIQYF
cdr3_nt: TGCGCCAGCAGCCGAGGGACGGCCTCTGACAAAAACATTCAGTACTTC

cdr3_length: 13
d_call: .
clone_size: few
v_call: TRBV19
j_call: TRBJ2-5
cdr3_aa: CASSIAGRETQYF
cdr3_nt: TGTGCCAGTAGTATAGCGGGTCGGGAGACCCAGTACTTC

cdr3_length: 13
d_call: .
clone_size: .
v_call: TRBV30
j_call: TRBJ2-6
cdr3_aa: CAWSTGAYNVLTF
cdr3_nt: TGTGCCTGGAGTACGGGGGCATACAACGTTCTGACTTTC

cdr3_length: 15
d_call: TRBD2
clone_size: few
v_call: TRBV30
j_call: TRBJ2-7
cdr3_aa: CAWSQKSSGSYEQYF
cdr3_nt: TGTGCCTGGAGCCAGAAGTCTAGCGGCTCCTACGAGCAGTACTTC

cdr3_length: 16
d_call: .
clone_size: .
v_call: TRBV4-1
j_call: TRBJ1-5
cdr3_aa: CASSQGISQGDQPQHF
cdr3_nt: TGCGCCAGCAGCCAAGGCATATCACAGGGAGATCAGCCCCAGCATTTT

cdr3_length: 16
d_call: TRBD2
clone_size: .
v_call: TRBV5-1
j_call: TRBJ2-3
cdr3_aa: CASSFALAGVSDTQYF
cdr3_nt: TGCGCCAGCAGCTTCGCCCTAGCGGGAGTATCAGATACGCAGTATTTT

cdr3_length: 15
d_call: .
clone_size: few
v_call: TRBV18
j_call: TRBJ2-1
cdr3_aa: CASSPQGGLRNEQFF
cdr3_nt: TGTGCCAGCTCCCCTCAGGGGGGACTGAGGAATGAGCAGTTCTTC

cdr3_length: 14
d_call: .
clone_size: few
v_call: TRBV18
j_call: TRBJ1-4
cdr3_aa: CASSPDRRNEKLFF
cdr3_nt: TGTGCCAGCTCACCGGACAGACGCAATGAAAAACTGTTTTTT

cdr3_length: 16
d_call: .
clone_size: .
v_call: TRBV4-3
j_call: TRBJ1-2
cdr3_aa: CASSQDGQRKDYGYTF
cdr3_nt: TGCGCCAGCAGCCAGGATGGACAGAGGAAAGACTATGGCTACACCTTC

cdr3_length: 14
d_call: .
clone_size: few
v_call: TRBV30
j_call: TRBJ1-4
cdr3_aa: CAWSEDLYNEKLFF
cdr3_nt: TGTGCCTGGAGTGAGGATCTTTACAATGAAAAACTGTTTTTT

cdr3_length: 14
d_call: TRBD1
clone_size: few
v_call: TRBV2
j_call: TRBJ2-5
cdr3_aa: CATAGTGSQETQYF
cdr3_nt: TGTGCCACGGCCGGGACAGGGTCACAAGAGACCCAGTACTTC

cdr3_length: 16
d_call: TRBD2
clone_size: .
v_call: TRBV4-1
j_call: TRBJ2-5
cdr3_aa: CASSQGLGTSQETQYF
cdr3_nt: TGCGCCAGCAGCCAAGGCCTTGGGACTAGCCAAGAGACCCAGTACTTC

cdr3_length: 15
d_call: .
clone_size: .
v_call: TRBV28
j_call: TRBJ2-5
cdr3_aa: CASSLSDGHQETQYF
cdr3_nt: TGTGCCAGCAGTTTATCGGACGGGCACCAAGAGACCCAGTACTTC

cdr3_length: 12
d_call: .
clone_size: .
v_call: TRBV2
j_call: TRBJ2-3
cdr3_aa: CASSDDTDTQYF
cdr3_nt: TGTGCCAGCAGTGATGATACAGATACGCAGTATTTT

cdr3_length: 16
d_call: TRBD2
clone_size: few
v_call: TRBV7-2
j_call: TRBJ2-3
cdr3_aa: CASSFTSGGLADTQYF
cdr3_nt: TGTGCCAGCAGCTTTACTAGCGGGGGGTTGGCAGATACGCAGTATTTT

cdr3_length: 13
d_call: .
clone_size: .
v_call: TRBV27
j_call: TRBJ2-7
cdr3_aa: CASSPDSTYEQYF
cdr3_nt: TGTGCCAGCAGTCCGGACAGCACCTACGAGCAGTACTTC

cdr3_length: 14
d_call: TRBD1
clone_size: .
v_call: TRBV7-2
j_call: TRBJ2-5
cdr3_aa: CASSSTGIQETQYF
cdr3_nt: TGTGCCAGCAGCTCGACAGGGATTCAAGAGACCCAGTACTTC

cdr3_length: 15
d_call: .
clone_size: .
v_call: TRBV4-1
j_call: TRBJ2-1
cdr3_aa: CASSLRVLASNEQFF
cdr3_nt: TGCGCCAGCAGCCTTCGAGTCTTGGCTTCAAATGAGCAGTTCTTC

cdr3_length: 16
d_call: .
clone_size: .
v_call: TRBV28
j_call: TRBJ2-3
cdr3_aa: CASVPGGLLSPDTQYF
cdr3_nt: TGTGCCAGCGTCCCTGGGGGGCTCCTTAGCCCCGATACGCAGTATTTT

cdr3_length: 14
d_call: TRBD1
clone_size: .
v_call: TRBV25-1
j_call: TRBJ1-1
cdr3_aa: CASSESTGGTEAFF
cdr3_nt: TGTGCCAGCAGTGAATCTACAGGGGGCACTGAAGCTTTCTTT

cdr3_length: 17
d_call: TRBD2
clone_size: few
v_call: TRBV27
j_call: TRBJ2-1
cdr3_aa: CASSLLGTSGIHNEQFF
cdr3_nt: TGTGCCAGCAGTTTATTAGGGACTAGCGGGATACACAATGAGCAGTTCTTC

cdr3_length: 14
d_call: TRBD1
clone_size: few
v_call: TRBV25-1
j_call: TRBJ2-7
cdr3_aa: CASSEWQGAAEQYF
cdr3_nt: TGTGCCAGCAGTGAGTGGCAGGGGGCGGCCGAGCAGTACTTC

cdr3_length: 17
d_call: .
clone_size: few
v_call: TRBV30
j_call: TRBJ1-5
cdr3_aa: CAWSVLPFGGRNQPQHF
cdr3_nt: TGTGCCTGGAGTGTACTCCCCTTTGGAGGGAGGAATCAGCCCCAGCATTTT

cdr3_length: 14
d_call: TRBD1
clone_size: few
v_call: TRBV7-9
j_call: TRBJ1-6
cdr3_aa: CASSTRDRLSPLHF
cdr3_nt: TGTGCCAGCAGCACCCGGGACAGGCTTTCACCCCTCCACTTT

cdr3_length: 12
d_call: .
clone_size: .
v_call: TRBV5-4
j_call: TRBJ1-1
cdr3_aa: CASSSPNTEAFF
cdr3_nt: TGTGCCAGCAGCTCCCCGAACACTGAAGCTTTCTTT

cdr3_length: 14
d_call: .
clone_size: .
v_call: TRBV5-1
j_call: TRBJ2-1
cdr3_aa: CASSLSAAGSEQFF
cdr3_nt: TGCGCCAGCAGCCTTAGCGCCGCGGGGAGTGAGCAGTTCTTC

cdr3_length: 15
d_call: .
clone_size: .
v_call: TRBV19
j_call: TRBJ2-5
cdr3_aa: CASSTPGQDRGTQYF
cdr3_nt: TGTGCCAGTAGTACCCCCGGACAAGACCGGGGGACCCAGTACTTC

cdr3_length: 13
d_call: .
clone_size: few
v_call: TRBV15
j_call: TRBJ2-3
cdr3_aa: CATSRADTDTQYF
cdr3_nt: TGTGCCACCAGCAGAGCCGACACAGATACGCAGTATTTT

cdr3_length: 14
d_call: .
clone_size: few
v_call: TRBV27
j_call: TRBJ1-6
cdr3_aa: CASRPDRLGSPLHF
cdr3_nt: TGTGCCAGCAGACCAGACAGGTTAGGATCACCCCTCCACTTT

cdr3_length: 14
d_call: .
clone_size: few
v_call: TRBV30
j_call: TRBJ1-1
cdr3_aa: CAWSVTTGVTEAFF
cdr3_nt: TGTGCCTGGAGTGTAACAACGGGGGTGACTGAAGCTTTCTTT

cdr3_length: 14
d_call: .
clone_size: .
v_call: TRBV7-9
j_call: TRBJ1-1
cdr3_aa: CASSPGAGNTEAFF
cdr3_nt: TGTGCCAGCAGCCCCGGGGCGGGGAACACTGAAGCTTTCTTT

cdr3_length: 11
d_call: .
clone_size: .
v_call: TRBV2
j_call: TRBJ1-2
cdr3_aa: CAGNKRGGYTF
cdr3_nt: TGTGCCGGGAATAAAAGAGGTGGCTACACCTTC

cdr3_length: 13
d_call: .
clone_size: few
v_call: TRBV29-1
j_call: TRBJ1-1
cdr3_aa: CSVEFPPGLEAFF
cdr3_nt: TGCAGCGTTGAATTTCCGCCTGGATTAGAAGCTTTCTTT

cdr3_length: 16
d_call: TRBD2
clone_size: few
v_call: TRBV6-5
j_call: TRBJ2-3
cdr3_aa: CASSYSRAGSTDTQYF
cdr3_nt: TGTGCCAGCAGTTACTCAAGAGCGGGAAGCACAGATACGCAGTATTTT

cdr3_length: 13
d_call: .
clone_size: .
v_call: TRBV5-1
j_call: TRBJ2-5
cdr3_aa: CASSGQGPETQYF
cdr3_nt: TGCGCCAGCAGCGGGCAGGGGCCAGAGACCCAGTACTTC

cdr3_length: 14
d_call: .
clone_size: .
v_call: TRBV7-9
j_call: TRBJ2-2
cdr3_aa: CASSLLEGAGELFF
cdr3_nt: TGTGCCAGCAGCTTATTAGAGGGAGCCGGGGAGCTGTTTTTT

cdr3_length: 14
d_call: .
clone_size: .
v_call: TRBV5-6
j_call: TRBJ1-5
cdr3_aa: CASSLLDGNQPQHF
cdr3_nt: TGTGCCAGCAGCTTACTGGACGGCAATCAGCCCCAGCATTTT

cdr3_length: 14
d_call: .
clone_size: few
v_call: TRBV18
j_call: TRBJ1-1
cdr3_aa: CASSPAFPFTEAFF
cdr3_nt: TGTGCCAGCTCACCAGCTTTTCCCTTCACTGAAGCTTTCTTT

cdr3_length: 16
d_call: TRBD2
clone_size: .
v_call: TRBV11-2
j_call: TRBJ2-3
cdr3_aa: CASSSRTSGGGDTQYF
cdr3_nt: TGTGCCAGCAGCTCCCGGACTAGCGGGGGTGGAGATACGCAGTATTTT

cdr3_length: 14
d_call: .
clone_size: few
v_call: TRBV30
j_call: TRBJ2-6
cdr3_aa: CAWSAIPGANVLTF
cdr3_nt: TGTGCCTGGAGTGCCATACCTGGGGCCAACGTCCTGACTTTC

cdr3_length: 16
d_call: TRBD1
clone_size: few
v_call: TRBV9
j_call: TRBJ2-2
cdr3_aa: CASSPGQGMNTGELFF
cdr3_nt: TGTGCCAGCAGCCCCGGACAGGGGATGAACACCGGGGAGCTGTTTTTT

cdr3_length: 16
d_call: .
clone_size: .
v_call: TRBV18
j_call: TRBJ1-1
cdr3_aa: CASSPGSSGATPEAFF
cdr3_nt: TGTGCCAGCTCACCAGGTTCAAGCGGGGCCACCCCTGAAGCTTTCTTT

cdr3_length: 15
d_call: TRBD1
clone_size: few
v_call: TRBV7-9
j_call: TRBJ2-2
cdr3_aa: CASSFGQVGTGELFF
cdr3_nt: TGTGCCAGCAGCTTCGGACAGGTTGGGACCGGGGAGCTGTTTTTT